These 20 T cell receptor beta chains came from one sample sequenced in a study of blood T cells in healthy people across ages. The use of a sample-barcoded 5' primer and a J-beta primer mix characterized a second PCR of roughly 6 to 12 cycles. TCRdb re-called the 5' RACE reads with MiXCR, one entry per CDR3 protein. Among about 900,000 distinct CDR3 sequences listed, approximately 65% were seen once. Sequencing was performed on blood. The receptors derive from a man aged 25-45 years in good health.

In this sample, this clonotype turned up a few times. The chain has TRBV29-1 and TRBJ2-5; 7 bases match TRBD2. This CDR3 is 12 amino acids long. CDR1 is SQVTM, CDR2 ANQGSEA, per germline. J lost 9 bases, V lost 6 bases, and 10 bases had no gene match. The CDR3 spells CSVGDYETAQYF. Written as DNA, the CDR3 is TGCAGCGTCGGGGACTACGAGACGGCCCAGTACTTC.

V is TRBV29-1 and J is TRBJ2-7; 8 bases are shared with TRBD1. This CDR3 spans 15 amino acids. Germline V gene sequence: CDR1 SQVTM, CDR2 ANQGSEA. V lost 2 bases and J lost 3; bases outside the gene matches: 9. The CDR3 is CSVESVTGADYEQYF. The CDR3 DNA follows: TGCAGCGTTGAATCGGTGACAGGGGCGGACTACGAGCAGTACTTC.

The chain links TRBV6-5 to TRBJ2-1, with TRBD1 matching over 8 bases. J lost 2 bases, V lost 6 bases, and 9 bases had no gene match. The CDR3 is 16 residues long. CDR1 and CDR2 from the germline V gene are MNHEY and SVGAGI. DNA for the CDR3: TGTGCCAGCAGCCGAGCACGGACAGGGCCCTACAATGAGCAGTTCTTC. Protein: CASSRARTGPYNEQFF.

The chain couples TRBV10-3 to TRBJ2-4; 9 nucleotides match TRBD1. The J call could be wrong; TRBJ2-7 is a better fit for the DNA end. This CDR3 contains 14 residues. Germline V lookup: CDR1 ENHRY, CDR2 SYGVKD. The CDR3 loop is CAISPRDRDDEQYF. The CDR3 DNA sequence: TGTGCCATCAGTCCCCGGGACAGGGACGACGAGCAGTACTTC.

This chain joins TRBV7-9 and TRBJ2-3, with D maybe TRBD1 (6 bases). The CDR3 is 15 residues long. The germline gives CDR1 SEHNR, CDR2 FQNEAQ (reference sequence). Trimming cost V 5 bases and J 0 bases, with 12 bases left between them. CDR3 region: CASSPGDFSTDTQYF. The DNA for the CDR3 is TGTGCCAGCAGCCCAGGGGATTTTAGCACAGATACGCAGTATTTT.

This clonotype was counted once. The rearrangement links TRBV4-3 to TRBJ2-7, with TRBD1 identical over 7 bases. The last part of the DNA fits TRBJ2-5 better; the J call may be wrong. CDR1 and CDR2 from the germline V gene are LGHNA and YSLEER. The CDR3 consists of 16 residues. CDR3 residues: CASSQDYRGLEETQYF. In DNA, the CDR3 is TGCGCCAGCAGCCAAGACTACAGGGGTCTAGAAGAGACCCAGTACTTC.

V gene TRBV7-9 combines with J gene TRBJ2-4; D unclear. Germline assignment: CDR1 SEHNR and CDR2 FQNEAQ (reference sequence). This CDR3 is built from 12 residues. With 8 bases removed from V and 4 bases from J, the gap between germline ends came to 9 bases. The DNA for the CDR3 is TGTGCCAGCGGCTCGATAAAAAACATTCAGTACTTC. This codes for CASGSIKNIQYF.

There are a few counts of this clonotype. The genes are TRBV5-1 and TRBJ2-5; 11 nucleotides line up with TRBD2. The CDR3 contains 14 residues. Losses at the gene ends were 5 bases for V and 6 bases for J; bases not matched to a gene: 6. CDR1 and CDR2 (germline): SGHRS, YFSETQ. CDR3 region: CASSTTSGEQTQYF. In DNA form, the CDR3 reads TGCGCCAGCAGTACGACTAGCGGGGAACAGACCCAGTACTTC.

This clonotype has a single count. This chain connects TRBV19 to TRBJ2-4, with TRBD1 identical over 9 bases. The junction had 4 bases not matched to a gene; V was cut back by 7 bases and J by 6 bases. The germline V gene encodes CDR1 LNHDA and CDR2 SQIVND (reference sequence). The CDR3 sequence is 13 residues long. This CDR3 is CASTLTGGNIQYF. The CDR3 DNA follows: TGTGCCAGTACACTGACAGGGGGAAACATTCAGTACTTC. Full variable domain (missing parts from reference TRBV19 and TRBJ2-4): DGGITQSPKYLFRKEGQNVTLSCEQNLNHDAMYWYRQDPGQGLRLIYYSQIVNDFQKGDIAEGYSVSREKKESFPLTVTSAQKNPTAFYLCASTLTGGNIQYFGAGTRLSVL.

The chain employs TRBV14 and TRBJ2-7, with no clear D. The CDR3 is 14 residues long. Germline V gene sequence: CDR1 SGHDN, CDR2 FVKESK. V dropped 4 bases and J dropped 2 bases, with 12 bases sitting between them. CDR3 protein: CASSPLGETYEQYF. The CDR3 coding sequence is TGTGCCAGCAGCCCTCTGGGCGAAACCTACGAGCAGTACTTC.

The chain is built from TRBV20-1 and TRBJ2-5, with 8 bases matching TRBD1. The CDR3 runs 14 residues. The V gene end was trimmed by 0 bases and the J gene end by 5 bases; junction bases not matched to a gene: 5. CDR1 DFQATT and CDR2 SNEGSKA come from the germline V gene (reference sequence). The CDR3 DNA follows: TGCAGTGCTAGAGACAGGGGGCTGAAGGAGACCCAGTACTTC. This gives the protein CSARDRGLKETQYF.

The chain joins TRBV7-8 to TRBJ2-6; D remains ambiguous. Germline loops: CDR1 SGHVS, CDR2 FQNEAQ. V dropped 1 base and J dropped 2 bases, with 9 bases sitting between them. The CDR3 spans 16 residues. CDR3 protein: CASSLGFGAGANVLTF. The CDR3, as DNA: TGTGCCAGCAGCTTAGGTTTTGGCGCTGGGGCCAACGTCCTGACTTTC.

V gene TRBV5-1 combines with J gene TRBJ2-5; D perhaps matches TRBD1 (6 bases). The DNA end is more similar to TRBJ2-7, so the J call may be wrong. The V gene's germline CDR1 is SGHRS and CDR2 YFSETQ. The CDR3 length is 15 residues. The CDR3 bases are TGCGCCAGCAGCCCCCGGGGACAAGGTCGGGGCGAGCAGTACTTC. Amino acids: CASSPRGQGRGEQYF.

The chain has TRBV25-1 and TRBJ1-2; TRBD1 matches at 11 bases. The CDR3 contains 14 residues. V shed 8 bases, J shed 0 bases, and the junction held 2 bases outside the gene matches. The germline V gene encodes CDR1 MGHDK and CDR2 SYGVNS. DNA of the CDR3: TGTGCCAGCGGGACAGGGGGGGCTAACTATGGCTACACCTTC. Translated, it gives CASGTGGANYGYTF.

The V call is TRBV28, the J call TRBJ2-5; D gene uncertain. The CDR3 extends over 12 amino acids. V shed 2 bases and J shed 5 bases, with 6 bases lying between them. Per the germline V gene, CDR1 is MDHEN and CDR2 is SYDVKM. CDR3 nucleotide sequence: TGTGCCAGCAGTTTACCGGCCGAGACCCAGTACTTC. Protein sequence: CASSLPAETQYF.

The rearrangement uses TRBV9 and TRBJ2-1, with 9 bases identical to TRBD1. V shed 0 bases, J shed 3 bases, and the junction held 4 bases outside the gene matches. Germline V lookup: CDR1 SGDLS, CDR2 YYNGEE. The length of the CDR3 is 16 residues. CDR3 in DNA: TGTGCCAGCAGCGTAGACGGGACAGGGATCTACAATGAGCAGTTCTTC. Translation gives CASSVDGTGIYNEQFF.

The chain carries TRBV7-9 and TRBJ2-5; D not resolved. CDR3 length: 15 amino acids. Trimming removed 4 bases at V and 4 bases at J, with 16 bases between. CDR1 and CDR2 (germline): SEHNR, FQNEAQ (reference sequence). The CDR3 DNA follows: TGTGCCAGCAGCTCCTCTCATGGGGAAGTAGAGACCCAGTACTTC. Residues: CASSSSHGEVETQYF.

The CDR3 DNA sequence: TGTGCCAGCAGCCGGACAGGGGATTACCAGCAAGAGACCCAGTACTTC. It codes for CASSRTGDYQQETQYF. The chain is built from TRBV5-6 and TRBJ2-7; 9 bases line up with TRBD1. The DNA matches TRBJ2-5 better at its end, which makes the J call doubtful. The CDR3 spans 16 residues. CDR1 is SGHDT and CDR2 is YYEEEE in the germline V gene.

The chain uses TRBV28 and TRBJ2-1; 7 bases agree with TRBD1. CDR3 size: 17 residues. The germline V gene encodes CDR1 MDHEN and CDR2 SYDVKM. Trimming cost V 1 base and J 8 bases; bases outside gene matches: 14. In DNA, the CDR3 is TGTGCCAGCAGTTTATATTTCGGACAGGTATCTCTTCATGAGCAGTTCTTC. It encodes CASSLYFGQVSLHEQFF.

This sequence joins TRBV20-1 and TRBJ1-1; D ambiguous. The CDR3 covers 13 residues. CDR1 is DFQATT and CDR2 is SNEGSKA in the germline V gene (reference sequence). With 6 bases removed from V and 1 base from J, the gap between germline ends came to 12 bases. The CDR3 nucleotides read TGCAGTGCACCGGGGTCGTCGAACACTGAAGCTTTCTTT. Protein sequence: CSAPGSSNTEAFF.